Included here is one T cell receptor beta chain sequence, with context. What it recognizes is unknown. These data originate in a study of identifying expanded T cells in peripheral blood. Measured with immunoSEQ multiplex PCR; TCRdb has only the in-frame clones, and not every one. The repertoire has roughly 100,000 clones, approximately 90% of them found once; the top ten carry around an eighth. During the collection period, no donor immune events like infections were recorded. The CDR3 spans 14 residues. CDR1 is SQVTM and CDR2 is ANQGSEA in the germline V gene. V shed 4 bases and J 1 base; nucleotides not matched to a gene: 6. Notes on the study in general: Differentially abundant clones: about 1.2 between replicates, about 15 at around 14 days, 19 to 20 at four.

The TCR comes from a person aged 18 to 70 in good health. Sequenced sample: blood. J is TRBJ2-7 and V is TRBV29-1; 8 nucleotides align to TRBD1. The CDR3 DNA follows: TGCAGCGTTGCTGAACAGGGGGGTTCCTACGAGCAGTACTTC. It specifies CSVAEQGGSYEQYF.